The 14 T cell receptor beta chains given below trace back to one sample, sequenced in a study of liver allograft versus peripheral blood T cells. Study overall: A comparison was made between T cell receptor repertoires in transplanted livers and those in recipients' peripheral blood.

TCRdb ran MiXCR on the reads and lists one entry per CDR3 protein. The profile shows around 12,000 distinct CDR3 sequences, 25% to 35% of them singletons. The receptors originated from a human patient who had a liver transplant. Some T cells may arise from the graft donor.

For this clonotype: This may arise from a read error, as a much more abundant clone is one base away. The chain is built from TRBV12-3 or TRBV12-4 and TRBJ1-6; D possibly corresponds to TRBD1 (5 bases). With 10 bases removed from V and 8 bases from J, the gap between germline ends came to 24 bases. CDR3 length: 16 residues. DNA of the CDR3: TGTGCCAACAGATACTGGGGGTGGTCCCGAGATTCACCCCTCCACTTT. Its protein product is CANRYWGWSRDSPLHF.

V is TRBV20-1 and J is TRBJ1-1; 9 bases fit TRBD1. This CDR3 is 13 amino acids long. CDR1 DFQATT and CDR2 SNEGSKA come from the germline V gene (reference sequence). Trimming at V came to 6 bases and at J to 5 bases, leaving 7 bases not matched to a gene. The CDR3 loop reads CSAVPGQGTEAFF. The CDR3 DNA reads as TGCAGTGCCGTACCGGGACAGGGAACTGAAGCTTTCTTT.

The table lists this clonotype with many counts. CDR3 coding DNA: TGTGCCAGCAGTTTATTGGGGACTAGCGGGTTTCTGAATCACAATGAGCAGTTCTTC. This codes for CASSLLGTSGFLNHNEQFF. The V call is TRBV27, the J call TRBJ2-1, with TRBD2 matching 12 bases. Germline V gives CDR1 MNHEY, CDR2 SMNVEV (reference sequence). There are 19 residues in the CDR3. The V gene end was trimmed by 1 base and the J gene end by 5 bases; junction bases not matched to a gene: 12.

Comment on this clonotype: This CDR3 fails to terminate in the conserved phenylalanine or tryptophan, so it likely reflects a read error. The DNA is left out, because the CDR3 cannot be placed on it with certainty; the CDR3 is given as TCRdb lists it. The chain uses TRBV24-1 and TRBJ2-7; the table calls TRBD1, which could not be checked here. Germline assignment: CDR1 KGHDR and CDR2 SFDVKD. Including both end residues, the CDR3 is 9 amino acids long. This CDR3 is CATSPGSLN.

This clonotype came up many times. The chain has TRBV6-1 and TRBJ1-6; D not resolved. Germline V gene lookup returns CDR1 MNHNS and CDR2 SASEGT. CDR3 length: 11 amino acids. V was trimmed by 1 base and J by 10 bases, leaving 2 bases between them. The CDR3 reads CASSEESPLHF. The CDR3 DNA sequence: TGTGCCAGCAGTGAAGAATCACCCCTCCACTTT.

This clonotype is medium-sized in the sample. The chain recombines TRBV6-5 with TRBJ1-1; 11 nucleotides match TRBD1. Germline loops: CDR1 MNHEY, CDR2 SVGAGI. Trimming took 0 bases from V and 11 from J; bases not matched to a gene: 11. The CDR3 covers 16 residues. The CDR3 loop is CASSYSITGQGGRAFF. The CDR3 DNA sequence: TGTGCCAGCAGTTACTCGATTACGGGACAGGGGGGTCGTGCTTTCTTT.

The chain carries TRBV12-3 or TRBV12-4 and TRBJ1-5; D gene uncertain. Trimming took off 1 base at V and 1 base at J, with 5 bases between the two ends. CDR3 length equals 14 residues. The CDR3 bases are TGTGCCAGCAGTTTAGGCACGAGCAATCAGCCCCAGCATTTT. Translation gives CASSLGTSNQPQHF.

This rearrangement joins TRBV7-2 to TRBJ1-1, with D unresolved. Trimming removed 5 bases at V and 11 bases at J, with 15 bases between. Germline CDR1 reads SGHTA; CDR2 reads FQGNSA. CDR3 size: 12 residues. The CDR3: CASSLRPAEAFF. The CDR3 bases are TGTGCCAGCAGCCTCCGACCGGCGGAGGCTTTCTTT.

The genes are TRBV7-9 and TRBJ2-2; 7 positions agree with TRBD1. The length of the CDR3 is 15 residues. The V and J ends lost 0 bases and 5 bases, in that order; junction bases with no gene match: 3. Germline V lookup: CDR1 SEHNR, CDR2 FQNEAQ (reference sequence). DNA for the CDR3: TGTGCCAGCAGCTTAGCCGGGACAGAGACCGGGGAGCTGTTTTTT. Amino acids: CASSLAGTETGELFF.

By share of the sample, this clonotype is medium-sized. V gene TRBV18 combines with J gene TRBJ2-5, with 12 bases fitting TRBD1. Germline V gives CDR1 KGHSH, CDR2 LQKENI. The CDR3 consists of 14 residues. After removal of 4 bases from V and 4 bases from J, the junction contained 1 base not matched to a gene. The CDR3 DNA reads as TGTGCCAGCTCACGGGACAGGGGGCCAGAGACCCAGTACTTC. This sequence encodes CASSRDRGPETQYF.

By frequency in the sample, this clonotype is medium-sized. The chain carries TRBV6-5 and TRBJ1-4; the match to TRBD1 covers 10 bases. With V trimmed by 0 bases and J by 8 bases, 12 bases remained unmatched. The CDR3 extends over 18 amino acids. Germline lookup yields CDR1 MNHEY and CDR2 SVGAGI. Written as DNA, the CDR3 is TGTGCCAGCAGTTACTCGTTTTTGTCGGGACAGGGGTTAGAAAAACTGTTTTTT. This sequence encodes CASSYSFLSGQGLEKLFF.

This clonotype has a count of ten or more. The CDR3 spells CASSYSYSGGAYEQYF. In nucleotides, the CDR3 is TGTGCCAGCAGTTACTCGTACAGCGGGGGGGCCTACGAGCAGTACTTC. This sequence joins TRBV6-5 and TRBJ2-7; 10 nucleotides agree with TRBD2. The CDR3 is 16 amino acids. V was clipped by 0 bases and J by 2 bases; unmatched bases: 4. The germline V gene has CDR1 MNHEY and CDR2 SVGAGI.

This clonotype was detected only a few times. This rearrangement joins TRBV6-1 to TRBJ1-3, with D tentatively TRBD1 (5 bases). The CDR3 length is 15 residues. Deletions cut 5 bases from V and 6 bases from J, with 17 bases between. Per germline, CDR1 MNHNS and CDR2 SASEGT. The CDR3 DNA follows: TGTGCCAGCAGTCCACCCCCAGGGTTGGCAAACACCATATATTTT. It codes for CASSPPPGLANTIYF.

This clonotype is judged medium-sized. For the CDR3, the DNA is TGTGCCAGTACTTCGACAGATCCAAATTCACCCCTCCACTTT. This translates into CASTSTDPNSPLHF. The rearrangement links TRBV19 to TRBJ1-6; weak D call: TRBD1 (5 bases). CDR1 and CDR2 from the germline V gene are LNHDA and SQIVND (reference sequence). The CDR3 totals 14 residues. The V end lost 7 bases, the J end lost 7 bases, and 14 bases lay between the germline ends. Supplemented by reference TRBV19 and TRBJ1-6, the full variable domain reads DGGITQSPKYLFRKEGQNVTLSCEQNLNHDAMYWYRQDPGQGLRLIYYSQIVNDFQKGDIAEGYSVSREKKESFPLTVTSAQKNPTAFYLCASTSTDPNSPLHFGNGTRLTVT.